The TCR beta chain described here comes from a study of blood T cell repertoires in COVID-19. Turning to the study itself: Samples representing acute and convalescent COVID-19 were sourced from the United States, Italy and Spain. T cells, B-cell-depleted T cells, or PBMCs supplied cDNA or gDNA.

The CDR3 is made up of 15 amino acids. Germline CDR1 is LNHNV and CDR2 is YYDKDF (reference sequence). V lost 6 bases and J 1 base, leaving 15 bases between the germline ends. Some clones are missing from TCRdb's copy, which holds only in-frame ones; the method was immunoSEQ multiplex PCR. The table has fewer than 250,000 clones, approximately 88% seen once. Participants had their cohort set by participant-reported clinical history. What the recovered Cohort 3 donors had was two negative PCRs, clearance, or symptom resolution. The rearrangement links TRBV15 to TRBJ1-1, with D possibly TRBD1 on 5 matching bases. The TCR comes from a woman aged 25 to 39 who had recovered from COVID-19. Material for sequencing was PBMCs or T cells enriched from blood (not recorded which). The CDR3 here is CATSWTHQGNTEAFF. The CDR3 DNA reads TGTGCCACCAGTTGGACACATCAAGGGAACACTGAAGCTTTCTTT.